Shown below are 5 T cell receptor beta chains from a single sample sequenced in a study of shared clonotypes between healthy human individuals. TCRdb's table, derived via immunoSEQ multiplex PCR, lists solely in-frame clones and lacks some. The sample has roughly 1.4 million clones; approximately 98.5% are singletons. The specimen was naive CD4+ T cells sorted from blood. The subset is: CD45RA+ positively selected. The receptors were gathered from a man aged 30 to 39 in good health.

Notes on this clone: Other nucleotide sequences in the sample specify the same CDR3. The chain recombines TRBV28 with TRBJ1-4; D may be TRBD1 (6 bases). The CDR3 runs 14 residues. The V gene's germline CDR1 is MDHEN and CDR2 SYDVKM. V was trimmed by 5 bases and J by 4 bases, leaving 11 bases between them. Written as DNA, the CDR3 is TGTGCCAGCAGTCTGGACAGAGTTAATGAAAAACTGTTTTTT. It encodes CASSLDRVNEKLFF.

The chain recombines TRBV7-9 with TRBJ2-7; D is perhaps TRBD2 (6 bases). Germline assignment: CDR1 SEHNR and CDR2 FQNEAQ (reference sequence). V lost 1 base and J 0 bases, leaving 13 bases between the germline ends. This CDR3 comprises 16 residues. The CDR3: CASSLGRDPSSYEQYF. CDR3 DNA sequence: TGTGCCAGCAGCTTAGGGAGGGACCCGAGCTCCTACGAGCAGTACTTC. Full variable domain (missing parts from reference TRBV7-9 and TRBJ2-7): DTGVSQNPRHKITKRGQNVTFRCDPISEHNRLYWYRQTLGQGPEFLTYFQNEAQLEKSRLLSDRFSAERPKGSFSTLEIQRTEQGDSAMYLCASSLGRDPSSYEQYFGPGTRLTVT.

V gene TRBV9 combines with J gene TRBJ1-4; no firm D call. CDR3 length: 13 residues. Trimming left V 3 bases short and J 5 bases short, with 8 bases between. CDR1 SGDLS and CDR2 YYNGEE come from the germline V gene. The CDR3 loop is CASSGIPNEKLFF. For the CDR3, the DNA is TGTGCCAGCAGCGGAATCCCGAATGAAAAACTGTTTTTT.

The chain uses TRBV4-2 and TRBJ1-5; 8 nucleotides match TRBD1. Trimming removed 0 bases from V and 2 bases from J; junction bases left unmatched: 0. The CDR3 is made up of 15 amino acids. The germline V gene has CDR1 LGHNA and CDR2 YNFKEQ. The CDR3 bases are TGTGCCAGCAGCCAAGAACAGGGGGGCAATCAGCCCCAGCATTTT. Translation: CASSQEQGGNQPQHF.

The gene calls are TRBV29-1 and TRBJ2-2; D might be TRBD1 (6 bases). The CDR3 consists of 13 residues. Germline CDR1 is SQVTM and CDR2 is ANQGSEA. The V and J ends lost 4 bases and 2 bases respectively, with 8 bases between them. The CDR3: CSVVGTNTGELFF. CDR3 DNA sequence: TGCAGCGTTGTGGGGACAAACACCGGGGAGCTGTTTTTT.